The 2 T cell receptor beta chains in this list originate from one sample, sequenced in a study of PD-L1 blockade in urothelial cancer. Measured with immunoSEQ multiplex PCR; TCRdb has only the in-frame clones, and not every one. The data contain around 100,000 clones, about nine tenths of them singletons. The input for sequencing was PBMCs, taken around atezolizumab (anti-PD-L1) treatment. The receptors were gathered from a woman of 80 years or more with urothelial cancer.

V gene TRBV6-1 combines with J gene TRBJ2-2, with TRBD1 identical over 9 bases. The CDR3 is 14 amino acids. Looked up from germline, CDR1 is MNHNS and CDR2 is SASEGT. The CDR3 protein is CAGRGQGVSGELFF. DNA of the CDR3: TGTGCGGGTCGGGGACAGGGCGTATCCGGGGAGCTGTTTTTT.

V usage is TRBV5-6 and J usage is TRBJ2-1, with TRBD1 matching over 10 bases. The CDR3 has 16 amino acids. Looked up from germline, CDR1 is SGHDT and CDR2 is YYEEEE. J gave up 7 bases and V 4 bases, and 11 bases lay outside the gene matches. The CDR3 sequence: CASSNLGTGVWNEQFF. CDR3 DNA: TGTGCCAGCAGCAACTTGGGGACAGGGGTTTGGAATGAGCAGTTCTTC.